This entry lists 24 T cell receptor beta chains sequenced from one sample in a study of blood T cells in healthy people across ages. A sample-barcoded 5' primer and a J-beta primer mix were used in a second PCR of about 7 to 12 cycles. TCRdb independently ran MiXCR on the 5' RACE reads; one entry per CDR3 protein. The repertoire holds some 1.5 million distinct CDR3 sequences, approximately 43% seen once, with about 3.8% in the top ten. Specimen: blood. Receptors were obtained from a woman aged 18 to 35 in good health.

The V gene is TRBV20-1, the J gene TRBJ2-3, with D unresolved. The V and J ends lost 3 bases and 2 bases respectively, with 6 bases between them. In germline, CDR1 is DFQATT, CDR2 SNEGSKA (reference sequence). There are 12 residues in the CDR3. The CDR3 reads CSASAHTDTQYF. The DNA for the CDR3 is TGCAGTGCTAGTGCCCACACAGATACGCAGTATTTT.

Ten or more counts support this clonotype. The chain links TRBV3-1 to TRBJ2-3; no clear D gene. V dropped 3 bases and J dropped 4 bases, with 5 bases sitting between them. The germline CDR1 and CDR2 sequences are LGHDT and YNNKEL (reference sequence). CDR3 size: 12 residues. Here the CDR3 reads CASSQGADTQYF. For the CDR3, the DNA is TGTGCCAGCAGCCAGGGCGCAGATACGCAGTATTTT.

In nucleotides, the CDR3 is TGTGCCAGCAGCGGATCTCGGGAGGTGGGCGACACCGGGGAGCTGTTTTTT. This encodes CASSGSREVGDTGELFF. This chain uses TRBV9 with TRBJ2-2; 7 bases are shared with TRBD2. J lost 3 bases, V lost 3 bases, and 11 bases had no gene match. The CDR3 is 17 residues long. The germline V gene encodes CDR1 SGDLS and CDR2 YYNGEE.

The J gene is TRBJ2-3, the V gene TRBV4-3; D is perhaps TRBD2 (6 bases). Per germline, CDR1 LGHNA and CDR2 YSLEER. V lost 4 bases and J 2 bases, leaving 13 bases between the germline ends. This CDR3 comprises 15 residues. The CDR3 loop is CASSRQDYITDTQYF. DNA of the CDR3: TGCGCCAGCAGCCGTCAGGACTACATCACAGATACGCAGTATTTT.

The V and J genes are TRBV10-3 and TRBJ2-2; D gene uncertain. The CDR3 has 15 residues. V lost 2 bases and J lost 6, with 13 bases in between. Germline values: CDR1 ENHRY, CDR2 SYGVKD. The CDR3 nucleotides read TGTGCCATCAGTGAGCTTGCCACATCCTCCGGGGAGCTGTTTTTT. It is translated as CAISELATSSGELFF.

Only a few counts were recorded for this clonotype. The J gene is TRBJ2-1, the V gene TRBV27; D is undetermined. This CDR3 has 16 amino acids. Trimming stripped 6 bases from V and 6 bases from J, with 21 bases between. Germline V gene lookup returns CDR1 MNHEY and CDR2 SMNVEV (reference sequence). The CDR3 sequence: CASRRTGSWFGNEQFF. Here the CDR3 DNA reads TGTGCCAGCAGGCGGACCGGATCTTGGTTCGGCAATGAGCAGTTCTTC.

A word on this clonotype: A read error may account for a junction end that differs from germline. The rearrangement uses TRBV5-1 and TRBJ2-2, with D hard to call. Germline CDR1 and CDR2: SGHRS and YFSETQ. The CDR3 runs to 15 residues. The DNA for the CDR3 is TGCGCCAGCAGCTTGGGGCTAGAGAACGCCGGGGAGCTGTTTTTT. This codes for CASSLGLENAGELFF.

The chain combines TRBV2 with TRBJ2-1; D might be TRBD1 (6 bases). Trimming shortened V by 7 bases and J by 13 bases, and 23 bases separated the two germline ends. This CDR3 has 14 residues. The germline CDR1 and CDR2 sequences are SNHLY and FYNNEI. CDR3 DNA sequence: TGTGCCAGCAATCCCCAGGGGAGACAAGAGACCCAGTTCTTC. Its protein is CASNPQGRQETQFF.

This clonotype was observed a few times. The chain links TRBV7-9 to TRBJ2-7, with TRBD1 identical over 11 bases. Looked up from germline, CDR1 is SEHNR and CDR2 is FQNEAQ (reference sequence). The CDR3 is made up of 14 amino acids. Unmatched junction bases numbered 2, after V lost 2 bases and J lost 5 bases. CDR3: CASSLRTGGDEQYF. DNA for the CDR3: TGTGCCAGCAGCTTAAGGACAGGGGGCGACGAGCAGTACTTC.

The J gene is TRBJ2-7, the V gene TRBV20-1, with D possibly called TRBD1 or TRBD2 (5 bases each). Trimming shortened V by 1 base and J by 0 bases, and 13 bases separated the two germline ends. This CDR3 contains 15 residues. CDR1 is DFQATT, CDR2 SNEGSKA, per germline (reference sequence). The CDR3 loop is CSARAFRDHSYEQYF. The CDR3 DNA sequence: TGCAGTGCTAGAGCTTTCCGGGACCACTCCTACGAGCAGTACTTC.

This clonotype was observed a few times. CDR3 DNA sequence: TGTGCCAGCAGCCAACTAGCGGGCACACACTACCAAGAGACCCAGTACTTC. It codes for CASSQLAGTHYQETQYF. This chain joins TRBV5-6 and TRBJ2-5; 9 bases are a match to TRBD2. The CDR3 sequence is 17 residues long. Per germline, CDR1 SGHDT and CDR2 YYEEEE. V shed 4 bases and J 0 bases; nucleotides not matched to a gene: 10.

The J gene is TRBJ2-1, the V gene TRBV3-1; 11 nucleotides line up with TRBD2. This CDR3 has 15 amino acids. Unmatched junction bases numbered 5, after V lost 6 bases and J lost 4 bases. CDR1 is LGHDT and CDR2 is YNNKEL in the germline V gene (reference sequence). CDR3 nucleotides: TGTGCCAGCAGTAAGGGACTAGCGGAATACAATGAGCAGTTCTTC. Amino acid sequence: CASSKGLAEYNEQFF.

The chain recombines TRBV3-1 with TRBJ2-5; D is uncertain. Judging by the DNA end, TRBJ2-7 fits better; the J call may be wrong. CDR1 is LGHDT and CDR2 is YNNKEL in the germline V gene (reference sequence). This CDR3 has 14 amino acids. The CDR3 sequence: CASSSPWSGYEQYF. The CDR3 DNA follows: TGTGCCAGCAGCTCTCCGTGGTCCGGATACGAGCAGTACTTC.

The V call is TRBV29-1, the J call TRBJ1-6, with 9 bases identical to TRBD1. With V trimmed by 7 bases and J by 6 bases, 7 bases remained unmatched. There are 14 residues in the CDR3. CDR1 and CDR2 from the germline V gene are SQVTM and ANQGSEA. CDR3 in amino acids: CSGLQGASNSPLHF. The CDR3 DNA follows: TGCAGCGGATTACAGGGGGCGAGTAATTCACCCCTCCACTTT.

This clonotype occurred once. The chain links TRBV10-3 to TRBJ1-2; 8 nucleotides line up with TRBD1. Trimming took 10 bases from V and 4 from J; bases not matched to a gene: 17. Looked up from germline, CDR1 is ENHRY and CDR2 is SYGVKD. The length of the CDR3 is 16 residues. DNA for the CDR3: TGTGCCACCAGAGACCCAGCGGCAGGGGGCCTCTATGGCTACACCTTC. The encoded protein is CATRDPAAGGLYGYTF.

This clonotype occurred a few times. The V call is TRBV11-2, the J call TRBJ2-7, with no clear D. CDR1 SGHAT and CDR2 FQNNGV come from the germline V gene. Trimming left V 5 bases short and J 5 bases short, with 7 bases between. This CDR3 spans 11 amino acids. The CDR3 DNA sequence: TGTGCCAGCAGCGACGGTCACGAGCAGTACTTC. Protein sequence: CASSDGHEQYF.

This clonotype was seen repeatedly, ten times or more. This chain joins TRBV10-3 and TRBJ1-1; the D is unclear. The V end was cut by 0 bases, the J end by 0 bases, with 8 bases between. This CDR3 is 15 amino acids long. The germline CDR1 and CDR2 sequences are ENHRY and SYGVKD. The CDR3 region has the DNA TGTGCCATCAGTGAGTCGCAGGATTTGAACACTGAAGCTTTCTTT. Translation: CAISESQDLNTEAFF.

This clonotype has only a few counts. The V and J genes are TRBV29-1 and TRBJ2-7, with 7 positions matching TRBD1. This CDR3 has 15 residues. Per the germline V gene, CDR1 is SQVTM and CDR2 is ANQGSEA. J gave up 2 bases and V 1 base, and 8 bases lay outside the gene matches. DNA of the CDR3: TGCAGCGTTGAAGGTGTTGAGACAGGGACCTACGAGCAGTACTTC. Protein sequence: CSVEGVETGTYEQYF.

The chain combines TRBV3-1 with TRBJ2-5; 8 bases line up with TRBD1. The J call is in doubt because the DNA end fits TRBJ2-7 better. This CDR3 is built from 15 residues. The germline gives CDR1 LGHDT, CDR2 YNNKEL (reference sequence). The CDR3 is CASSPHWTGSYEQYF. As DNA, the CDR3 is TGTGCCAGCAGCCCGCATTGGACAGGGTCGTACGAGCAGTACTTC.

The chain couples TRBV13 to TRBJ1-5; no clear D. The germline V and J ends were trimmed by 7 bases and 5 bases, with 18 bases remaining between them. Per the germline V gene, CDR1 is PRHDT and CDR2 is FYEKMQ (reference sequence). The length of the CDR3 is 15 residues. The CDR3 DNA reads TGTGCCAGCACTGCCGGACCCTCTTCCGATCAGCCCCAGCATTTT. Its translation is CASTAGPSSDQPQHF.

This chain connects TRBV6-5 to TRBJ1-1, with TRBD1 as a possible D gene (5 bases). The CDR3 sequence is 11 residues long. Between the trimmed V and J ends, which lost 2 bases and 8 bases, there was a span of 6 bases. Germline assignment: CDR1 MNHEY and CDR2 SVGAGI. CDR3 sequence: CASSYAGEAFF. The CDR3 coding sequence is TGTGCCAGCAGTTACGCAGGGGAAGCTTTCTTT.

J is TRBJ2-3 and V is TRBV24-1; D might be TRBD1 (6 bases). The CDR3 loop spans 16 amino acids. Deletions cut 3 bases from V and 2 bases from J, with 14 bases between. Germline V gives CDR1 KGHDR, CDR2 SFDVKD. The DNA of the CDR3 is TGTGCCACCAGTGATGGAATGCAGGGGTACACAGATACGCAGTATTTT. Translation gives CATSDGMQGYTDTQYF.

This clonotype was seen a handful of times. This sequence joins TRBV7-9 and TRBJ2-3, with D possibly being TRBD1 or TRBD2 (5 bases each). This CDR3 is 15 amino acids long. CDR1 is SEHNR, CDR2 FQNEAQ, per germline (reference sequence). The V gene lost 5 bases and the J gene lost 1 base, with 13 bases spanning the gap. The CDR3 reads CASSHAGGGTDTQYF. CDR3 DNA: TGTGCCAGCAGCCATGCTGGGGGTGGCACAGATACGCAGTATTTT.

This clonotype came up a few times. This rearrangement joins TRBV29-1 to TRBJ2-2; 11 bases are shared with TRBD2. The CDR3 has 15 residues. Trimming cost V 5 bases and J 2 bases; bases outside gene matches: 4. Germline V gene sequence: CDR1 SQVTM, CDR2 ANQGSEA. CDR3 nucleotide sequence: TGCAGCGTTCAGACTAGCGGGGTTAACACCGGGGAGCTGTTTTTT. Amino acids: CSVQTSGVNTGELFF.